The 16 T cell receptor beta chains listed next were all sequenced from one sample in a study of T cell responses to AZD1222 COVID-19 vaccine (dated by TCRdb to the early 2020s). The label giving this sample's time point can be read as: about 28 days (+/-7) after the second vaccine dose. Receptors were amplified or captured by the immunoSEQ multiplex PCR assay. The immuneACCESS repertoire file appears here via TCRdb, limited to in-frame rearrangements. These files lack a portion of the clones; in checked studies, under half of the deficit traces to unresolved V genes, and the cause of the others is not known. This sample comprises 150,000 to 200,000 clones, 85% to 95% of them detected only once. Roughly 5.6% of the sample is held by the ten biggest clonotypes. The input for sequencing was peripheral blood, taken 28 days after the second AZD1222 dose. The receptors stem from an adult who received the AZD1222 COVID-19 vaccine.

The chain combines TRBV3-1 (or the pseudogene TRBV3-2) with TRBJ2-5, with TRBD2 matching over 12 bases. This CDR3 spans 16 amino acids. Per the germline V gene, CDR1 is LGHDT and CDR2 is YNNKEL (reference sequence). J was trimmed by 6 bases and V by 0 bases; bases with no gene match: 5. The CDR3 loop is CASSQDGLAGGKTQYF. Here the CDR3 DNA reads TGTGCCAGCAGCCAAGATGGCCTAGCGGGAGGGAAGACCCAGTACTTC.

This clone was detected only a few times. The gene calls are TRBV5-5 and TRBJ1-2; the D gene is possibly TRBD1 (6 bases). Trimming pared 1 base from V and 2 bases from J, leaving 24 bases between. Germline V gene lookup returns CDR1 SGHKS and CDR2 YYEKEE (reference sequence). The CDR3 spans 19 residues. The CDR3 protein is CASSLRAIPNGTLNYGYTF. For the CDR3, the DNA is TGTGCCAGCAGCTTGCGCGCAATTCCAAATGGGACATTGAACTATGGCTACACCTTC.

This clone was seen only once. This chain links TRBV15 with TRBJ2-3, with a weak D call TRBD2 (6 bases). CDR3 length equals 14 residues. CDR1 and CDR2 (germline): LNHNV, YYDKDF (reference sequence). V lost 1 base and J 1 base, leaving 6 bases between the germline ends. CDR3 DNA sequence: TGTGCCACCAGCAGAGGGGGGGGCACAGATACGCAGTATTTT. Translated: CATSRGGGTDTQYF. Together with reference TRBV15 and TRBJ2-3, the CDR3 gives the full variable domain: DAMVIQNPRYQVTQFGKPVTLSCSQTLNHNVMYWYQQKSSQAPKLLFHYYDKDFNNEADTPDNFQSRRPNTSFCFLDIRSPGLGDTAMYLCATSRGGGTDTQYFGPGTRLTVL.

The chain recombines TRBV18 with TRBJ1-4, with 7 bases fitting TRBD1. With 5 bases clipped from V and 4 bases from J, the junction kept 10 bases outside the gene matches. The germline V gene has CDR1 KGHSH and CDR2 LQKENI. CDR3 size: 16 residues. CDR3 sequence reads: CASSSADRVLNEKLFF. As DNA, the CDR3 is TGTGCCAGCTCATCCGCCGACAGGGTCCTTAATGAAAAACTGTTTTTT.

V usage is TRBV28 and J usage is TRBJ1-4, with D unresolved. Trimming removed 4 bases from V and 3 bases from J, with 15 bases in between. The CDR3 contains 16 residues. Germline CDR1 and CDR2: MDHEN and SYDVKM. CDR3 sequence: CASSSPADRANEKLFF. The CDR3 region has the DNA TGTGCCAGCAGTTCCCCAGCAGATAGGGCTAATGAAAAACTGTTTTTT.

The chain is built from TRBV27 and TRBJ1-1; D is undetermined. V was clipped by 5 bases and J by 1 base, with 17 bases between them. The germline V gene encodes CDR1 MNHEY and CDR2 SMNVEV (reference sequence). This CDR3 has 16 amino acids. CDR3 in amino acids: CASSPLAAFPNTEAFF. The CDR3 DNA is TGTGCCAGCAGTCCCCTAGCTGCCTTCCCGAACACTGAAGCTTTCTTT.

The rearrangement links TRBV21-1 to TRBJ2-1; the D call of TRBD2 is as the table states it, not checked on the DNA. TRBV21-1 is designated a pseudogene. CDR3 length equals 19 residues. This chain's CDR3 is CASTAPQGHGTITYNEQFF. CDR3 nucleotide sequence: TGTGCCAGCACCGCTCCACAGGGACACGGGACTATAACCTACAATGAGCAGTTCTTC.

The CDR3 sequence: CASSLYTSGSQETQYF. The CDR3 nucleotides are TGTGCCAGCAGTTTATATACTAGCGGGAGCCAAGAGACCCAGTACTTC. The chain carries TRBV27 and TRBJ2-5, with 11 bases identical to TRBD2. V trimming: 1 base; J trimming: 1 base; junction bases outside the gene matches: 2. The CDR3 totals 16 residues. Germline V gives CDR1 MNHEY, CDR2 SMNVEV (reference sequence).

The genes are TRBV27 and TRBJ1-4, with D possibly TRBD1 on 6 matching bases. Germline-derived CDR1 and CDR2 are MNHEY and SMNVEV (reference sequence). The V end lost 3 bases, the J end lost 5 bases, and 10 bases lay between the germline ends. The CDR3 has 14 residues. CDR3 nucleotides: TGTGCCAGCAGTTTCCCGGGGGCCAATGAAAAACTGTTTTTT. This codes for CASSFPGANEKLFF.

This chain uses TRBV2 with TRBJ2-3; 15 bases align to TRBD2. From germline, CDR1 is SNHLY and CDR2 FYNNEI. CDR3 size: 15 residues. Germline trimming cut 4 bases from V and 4 bases from J; bases unmatched to any gene: 0. The CDR3 DNA reads as TGTGCCAGCAGTGGGACTAGCGGGAGGGCAGATACGCAGTATTTT. This sequence encodes CASSGTSGRADTQYF. The full variable domain, its missing parts supplied by reference TRBV2 and TRBJ2-3, is EPEVTQTPSHQVTQMGQEVILRCVPISNHLYFYWYRQILGQKVEFLVSFYNNEISEKSEIFDDQFSVERPDGSNFTLKIRSTKLEDSAMYFCASSGTSGRADTQYFGPGTRLTVL.

CDR3 sequence: CASSLYRDPFYEQYF. The DNA for the CDR3 is TGTGCCAGCAGCTTATACAGGGATCCCTTCTACGAGCAGTACTTC. This sequence joins TRBV11-2 and TRBJ2-7, with D possibly being TRBD1 (6 bases). The germline V and J ends were trimmed by 2 bases and 3 bases, with 14 bases remaining between them. Germline V lookup: CDR1 SGHAT, CDR2 FQNNGV. The CDR3 totals 15 residues.

DNA for the CDR3: TGTGCCAGCAGCCTCCCGGGGGCTGGAAACACCATATATTTT. This gives the protein CASSLPGAGNTIYF. This chain uses TRBV3-1 (or the pseudogene TRBV3-2) with TRBJ1-3; maybe TRBD1 (5 bases). The CDR3 is made up of 14 amino acids. V was clipped by 4 bases and J by 2 bases, with 9 bases between them. The germline CDR1 and CDR2 sequences are LGHDT and YNNKEL (reference sequence).

The V gene is TRBV13, the J gene TRBJ2-1, with D perhaps matching TRBD2 (5 bases). The germline CDR1 and CDR2 sequences are PRHDT and FYEKMQ (reference sequence). V was trimmed by 5 bases and J by 8 bases, leaving 16 bases between them. The CDR3 loop spans 14 amino acids. In DNA, the CDR3 is TGTGCCAGCAGCCCAGGACTGGATTCCGATGAGCAGTTCTTC. Amino acid sequence: CASSPGLDSDEQFF.

This chain uses TRBV11-3 with TRBJ2-2; 13 nucleotides agree with TRBD2. V lost 1 base to trimming and J lost 3 bases; unmatched junction nucleotides: 5. Germline V gene data show CDR1 as SGHNT and CDR2 as YENEEA. The CDR3 has 18 residues. This chain's CDR3 is CASSLGRGLAGHTGELFF. DNA of the CDR3: TGTGCCAGCAGCTTAGGGCGGGGACTAGCGGGACACACCGGGGAGCTGTTTTTT.

This chain joins TRBV12-3 or TRBV12-4 and TRBJ1-1; a possible D gene is TRBD1 (5 bases). V was clipped by 5 bases and J by 4 bases, with 8 bases between them. The CDR3 spans 12 residues. The CDR3 nucleotides are TGTGCCAGCAGTAAGGGGATCACTGAAGCTTTCTTT. Its translation: CASSKGITEAFF.

The V and J genes are TRBV15 and TRBJ1-2; no firm D call. Trimming removed 9 bases at V and 8 bases at J, with 16 bases between. The CDR3 length is 12 residues. Germline CDR1 LNHNV, CDR2 YYDKDF (reference sequence). Here the CDR3 reads CATREGSKGYTF. The DNA for the CDR3 is TGTGCCACAAGGGAGGGATCGAAGGGCTACACCTTC.